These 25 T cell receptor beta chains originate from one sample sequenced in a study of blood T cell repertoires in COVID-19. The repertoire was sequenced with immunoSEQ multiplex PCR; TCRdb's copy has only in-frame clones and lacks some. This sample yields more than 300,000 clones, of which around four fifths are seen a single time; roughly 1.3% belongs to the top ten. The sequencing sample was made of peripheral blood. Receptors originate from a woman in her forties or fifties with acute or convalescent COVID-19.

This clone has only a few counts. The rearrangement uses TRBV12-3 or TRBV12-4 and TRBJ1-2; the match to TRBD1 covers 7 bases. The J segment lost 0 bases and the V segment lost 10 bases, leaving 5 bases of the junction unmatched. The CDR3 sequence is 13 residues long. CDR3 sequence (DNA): TGTGCCACCGACAGGGCGGCTAACTATGGCTACACCTTC. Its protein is CATDRAANYGYTF.

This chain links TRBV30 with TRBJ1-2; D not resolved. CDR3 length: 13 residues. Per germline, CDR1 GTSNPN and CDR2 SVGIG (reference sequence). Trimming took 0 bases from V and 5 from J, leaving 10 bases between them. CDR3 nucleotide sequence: TGTGCCTGGAGTGTTTCGTACGGTTATGGCTACACCTTC. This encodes CAWSVSYGYGYTF.

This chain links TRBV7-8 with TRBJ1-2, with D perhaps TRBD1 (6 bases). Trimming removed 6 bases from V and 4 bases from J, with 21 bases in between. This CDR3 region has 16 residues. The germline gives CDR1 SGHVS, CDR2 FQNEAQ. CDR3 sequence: CASSSDSYILAYGYTF. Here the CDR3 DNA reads TGTGCCAGCAGTTCGGACAGCTACATTTTGGCCTATGGCTACACCTTC.

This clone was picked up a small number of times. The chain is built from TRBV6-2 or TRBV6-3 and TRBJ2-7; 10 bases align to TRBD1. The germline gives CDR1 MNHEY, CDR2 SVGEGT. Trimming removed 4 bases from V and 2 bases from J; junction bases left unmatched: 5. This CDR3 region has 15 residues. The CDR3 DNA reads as TGTGCCAGCAGTTCCCCCGGGACAGGGGCCTACGAGCAGTACTTC. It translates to CASSSPGTGAYEQYF.

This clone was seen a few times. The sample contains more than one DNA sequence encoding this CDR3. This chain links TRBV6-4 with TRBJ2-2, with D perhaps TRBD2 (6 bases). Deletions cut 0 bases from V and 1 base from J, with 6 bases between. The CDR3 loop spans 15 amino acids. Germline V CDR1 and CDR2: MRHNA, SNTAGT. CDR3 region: CASSDSSGNTGELFF. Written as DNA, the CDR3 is TGTGCCAGCAGTGACTCTAGCGGGAACACCGGGGAGCTGTTTTTT.

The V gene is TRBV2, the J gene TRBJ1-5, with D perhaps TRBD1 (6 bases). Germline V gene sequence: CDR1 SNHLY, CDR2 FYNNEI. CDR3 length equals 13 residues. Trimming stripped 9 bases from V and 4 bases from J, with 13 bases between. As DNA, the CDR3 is TGTGCCAGTAAAAAACAGGGAAATCAGCCCCAGCATTTT. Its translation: CASKKQGNQPQHF.

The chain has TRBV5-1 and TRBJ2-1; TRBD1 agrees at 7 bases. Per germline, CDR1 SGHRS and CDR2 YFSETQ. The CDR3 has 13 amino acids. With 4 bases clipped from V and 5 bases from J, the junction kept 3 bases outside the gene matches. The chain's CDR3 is CASSPGTDNEQFF. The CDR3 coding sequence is TGCGCCAGCAGCCCCGGGACAGACAATGAGCAGTTCTTC.

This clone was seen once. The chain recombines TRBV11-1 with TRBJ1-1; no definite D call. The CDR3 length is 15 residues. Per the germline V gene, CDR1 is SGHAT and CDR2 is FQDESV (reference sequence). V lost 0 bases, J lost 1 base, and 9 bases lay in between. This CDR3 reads CASSLARAANTEAFF. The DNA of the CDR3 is TGTGCCAGCAGCTTAGCGCGGGCTGCGAACACTGAAGCTTTCTTT.

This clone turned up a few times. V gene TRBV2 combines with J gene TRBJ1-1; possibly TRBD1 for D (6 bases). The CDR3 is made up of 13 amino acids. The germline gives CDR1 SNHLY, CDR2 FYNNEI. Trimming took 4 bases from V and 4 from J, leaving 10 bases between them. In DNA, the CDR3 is TGTGCCAGCAGTGGGCAGGGGATCACTGAAGCTTTCTTT. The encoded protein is CASSGQGITEAFF. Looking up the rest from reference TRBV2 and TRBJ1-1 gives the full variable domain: EPEVTQTPSHQVTQMGQEVILRCVPISNHLYFYWYRQILGQKVEFLVSFYNNEISEKSEIFDDQFSVERPDGSNFTLKIRSTKLEDSAMYFCASSGQGITEAFFGQGTRLTVV.

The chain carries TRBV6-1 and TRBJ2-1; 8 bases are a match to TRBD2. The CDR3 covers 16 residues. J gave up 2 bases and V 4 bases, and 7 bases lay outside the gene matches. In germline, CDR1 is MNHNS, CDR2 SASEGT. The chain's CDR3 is CASSGLAGSPYNEQFF. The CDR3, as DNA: TGTGCCAGCAGTGGCTTAGCGGGATCTCCCTACAATGAGCAGTTCTTC.

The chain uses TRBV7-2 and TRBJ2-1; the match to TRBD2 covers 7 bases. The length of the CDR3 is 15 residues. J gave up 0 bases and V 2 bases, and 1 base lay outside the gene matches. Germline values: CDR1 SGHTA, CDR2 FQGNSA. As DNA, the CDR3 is TGTGCCAGCAGCTTACTAGCGGTCTCCTACAATGAGCAGTTCTTC. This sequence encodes CASSLLAVSYNEQFF.

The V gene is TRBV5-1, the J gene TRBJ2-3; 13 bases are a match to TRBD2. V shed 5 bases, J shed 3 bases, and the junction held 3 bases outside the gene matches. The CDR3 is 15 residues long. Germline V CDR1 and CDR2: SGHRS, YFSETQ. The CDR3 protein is CASRRTSGSTDTQYF. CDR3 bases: TGCGCCAGCAGACGGACTAGCGGGAGTACAGATACGCAGTATTTT.

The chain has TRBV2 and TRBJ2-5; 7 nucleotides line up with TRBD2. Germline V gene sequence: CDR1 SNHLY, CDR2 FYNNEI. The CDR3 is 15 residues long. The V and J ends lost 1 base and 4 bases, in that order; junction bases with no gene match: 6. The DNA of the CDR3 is TGTGCCAGCAGTGAAGTGCGGGGGACGGGAGAGACCCAGTACTTC. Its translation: CASSEVRGTGETQYF.

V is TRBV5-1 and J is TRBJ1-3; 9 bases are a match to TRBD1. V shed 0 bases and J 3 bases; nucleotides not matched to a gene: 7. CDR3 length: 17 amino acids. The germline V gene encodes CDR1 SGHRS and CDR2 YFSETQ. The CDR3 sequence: CASSLALQGANGNTIYF. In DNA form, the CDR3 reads TGCGCCAGCAGCTTGGCCCTACAGGGGGCGAATGGAAACACCATATATTTT.

CDR3 sequence: CAWSVRWASGTNTGELFF. CDR3 in DNA: TGTGCCTGGAGTGTACGGTGGGCTAGCGGTACGAACACCGGGGAGCTGTTTTTT. The gene calls are TRBV30 and TRBJ2-2, with TRBD2 identical over 7 bases. V shed 0 bases and J 0 bases; nucleotides not matched to a gene: 10. The CDR3 length is 18 residues. CDR1 GTSNPN and CDR2 SVGIG come from the germline V gene (reference sequence).

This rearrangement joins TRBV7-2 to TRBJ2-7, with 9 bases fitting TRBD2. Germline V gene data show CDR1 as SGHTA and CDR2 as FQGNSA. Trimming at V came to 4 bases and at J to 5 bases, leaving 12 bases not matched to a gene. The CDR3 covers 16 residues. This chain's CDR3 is CASSSKLAGARNEQYF. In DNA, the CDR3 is TGTGCCAGCAGCTCCAAACTAGCGGGCGCACGTAACGAGCAGTACTTC. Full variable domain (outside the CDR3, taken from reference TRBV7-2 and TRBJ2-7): GAGVSQSPSNKVTEKGKDVELRCDPISGHTALYWYRQSLGQGLEFLIYFQGNSAPDKSGLPSDRFSAERTGGSVSTLTIQRTQQEDSAVYLCASSSKLAGARNEQYFGPGTRLTVT.

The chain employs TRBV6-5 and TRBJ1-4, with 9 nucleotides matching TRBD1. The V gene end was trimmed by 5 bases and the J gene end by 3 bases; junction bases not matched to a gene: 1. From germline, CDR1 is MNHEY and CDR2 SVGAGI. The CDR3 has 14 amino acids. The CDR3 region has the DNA TGTGCCAGCAGTAACAGGGGGCCTAATGAAAAACTGTTTTTT. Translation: CASSNRGPNEKLFF.

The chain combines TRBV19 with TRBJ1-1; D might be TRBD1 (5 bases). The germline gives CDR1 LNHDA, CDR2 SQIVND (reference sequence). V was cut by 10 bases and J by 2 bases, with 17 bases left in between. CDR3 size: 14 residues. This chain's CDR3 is CATIQGSPNTEAFF. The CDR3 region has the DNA TGTGCCACCATCCAGGGTTCCCCCAACACTGAAGCTTTCTTT.

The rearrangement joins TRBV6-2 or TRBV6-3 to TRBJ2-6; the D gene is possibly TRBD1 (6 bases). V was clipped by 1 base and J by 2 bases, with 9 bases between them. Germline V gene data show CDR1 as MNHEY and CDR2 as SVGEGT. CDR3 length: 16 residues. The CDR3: CASSYLGAAGANVLTF. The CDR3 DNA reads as TGTGCCAGCAGTTACTTGGGGGCAGCTGGGGCCAACGTCCTGACTTTC.

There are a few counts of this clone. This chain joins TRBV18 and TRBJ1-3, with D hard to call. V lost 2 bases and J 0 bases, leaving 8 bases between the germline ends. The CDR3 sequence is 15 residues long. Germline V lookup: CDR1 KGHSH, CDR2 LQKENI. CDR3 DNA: TGTGCCAGCTCACCAGTCGGGTACTCTGGAAACACCATATATTTT. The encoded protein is CASSPVGYSGNTIYF.

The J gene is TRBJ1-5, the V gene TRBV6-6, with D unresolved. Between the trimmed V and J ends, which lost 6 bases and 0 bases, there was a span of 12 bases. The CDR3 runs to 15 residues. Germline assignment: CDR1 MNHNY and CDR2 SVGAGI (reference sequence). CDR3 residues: CASRPGDYSNQPQHF. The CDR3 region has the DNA TGTGCCAGCAGACCGGGAGACTATAGCAATCAGCCCCAGCATTTT.

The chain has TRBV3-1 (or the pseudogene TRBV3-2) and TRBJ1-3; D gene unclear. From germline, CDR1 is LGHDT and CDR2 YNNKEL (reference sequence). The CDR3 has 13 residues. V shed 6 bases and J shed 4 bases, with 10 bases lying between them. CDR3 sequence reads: CASSYGGGNTIYF. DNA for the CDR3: TGTGCCAGCAGTTACGGCGGGGGAAACACCATATATTTT.

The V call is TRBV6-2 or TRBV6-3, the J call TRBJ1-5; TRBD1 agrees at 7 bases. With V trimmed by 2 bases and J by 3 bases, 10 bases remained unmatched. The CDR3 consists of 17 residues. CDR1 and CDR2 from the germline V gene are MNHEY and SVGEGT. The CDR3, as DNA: TGTGCCAGCAGTTACCCCATCGGAGGGGGCTTCAATCAGCCCCAGCATTTT. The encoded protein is CASSYPIGGGFNQPQHF.

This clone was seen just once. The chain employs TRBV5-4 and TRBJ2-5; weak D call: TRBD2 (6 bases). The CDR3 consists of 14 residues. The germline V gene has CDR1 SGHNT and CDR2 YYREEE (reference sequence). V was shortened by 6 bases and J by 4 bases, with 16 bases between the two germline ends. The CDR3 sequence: CASTGSEGPETQYF. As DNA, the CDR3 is TGTGCCAGCACCGGGAGCGAGGGACCAGAGACCCAGTACTTC.

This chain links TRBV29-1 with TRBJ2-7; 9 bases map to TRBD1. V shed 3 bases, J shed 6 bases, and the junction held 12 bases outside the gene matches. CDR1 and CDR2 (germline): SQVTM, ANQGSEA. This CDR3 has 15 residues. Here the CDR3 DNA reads TGCAGCGTTGACAAGACAGGGGGGATAGGGACCGAGCAGTACTTC. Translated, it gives CSVDKTGGIGTEQYF.